This TCR beta chain was recorded in a study of molecular identifiers for immune sequencing clone quantification. About this clonotype: Its cognate antigen is unknown. Given a much more abundant clone one base away, this may be a read error.

The CDR3 loop spans 11 amino acids. TCRdb reanalysed the PCR reads using MiXCR and keeps one entry per CDR3 protein. The table has under 600,000 distinct CDR3 sequences, over 20% seen once. Study outcomes and limitations: Identical TCR molecules that share a barcode could lead to an underestimation of highly expanded clone sizes. In naive cells, under 1% of molecules belonged to clones above 20 RNA copies, against over 99% in effector cells.

The sample consisted of naive CD8+ T cells from blood, with Jurkat cell RNA spiked in. Documented subset: FACS-sorted CD8+CD4-CCR7+CD45RA+ naive T cells. This clonotype was obtained from a human donor in good health. Some libraries in this study had Jurkat cell RNA spiked in. The chain employs TRBV12-3 or TRBV12-4 and TRBJ2-1; tentatively, D is TRBD1 (5 bases). CDR3 sequence (DNA): TGTGCCCGCAGACAGACCAATGAGCAGTTCTTC. It is translated as CARRQTNEQFF.